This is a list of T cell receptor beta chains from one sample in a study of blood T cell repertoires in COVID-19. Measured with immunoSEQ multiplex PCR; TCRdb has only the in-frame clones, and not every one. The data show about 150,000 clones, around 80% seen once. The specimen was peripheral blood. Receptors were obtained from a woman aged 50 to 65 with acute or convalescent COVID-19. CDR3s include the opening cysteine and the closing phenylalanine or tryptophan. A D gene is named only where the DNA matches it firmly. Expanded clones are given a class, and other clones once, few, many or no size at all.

cdr3_nt: TGTGCCAGCAGCGGGGAGGGCTATGGAAACACCATATATTTT
cdr3_aa: CASSGEGYGNTIYF
clone_size: -
v_call: TRBV5-6
j_call: TRBJ1-3
d_call: -

cdr3_nt: TGTGCCAGTAGTACTCCAGGACTAGTAGGTGAGCAGTTCTTC
cdr3_aa: CASSTPGLVGEQFF
clone_size: -
v_call: TRBV19
j_call: TRBJ2-1
d_call: TRBD2

cdr3_nt: TGTGCCAGCAAGACCTCGGCGGGCACTGAAGCTTTCTTT
cdr3_aa: CASKTSAGTEAFF
clone_size: -
v_call: TRBV12-3/TRBV12-4
j_call: TRBJ1-1
d_call: -

cdr3_nt: TGTGCTGTGGCAGCGGTGATAGGGACCCAGTACTTC
cdr3_aa: CAVAAVIGTQYF
clone_size: -
v_call: TRBV10-3
j_call: TRBJ2-5
d_call: -

cdr3_nt: TGCGCCAGCAGCTTGAACGAGGGCGTAGATACGCAGTATTTT
cdr3_aa: CASSLNEGVDTQYF
clone_size: -
v_call: TRBV5-1
j_call: TRBJ2-3
d_call: -

cdr3_nt: TGTGCCAGCAGTTCAGGACAGGGACGCACTCCTAACTATGGCTACACCTTC
cdr3_aa: CASSSGQGRTPNYGYTF
clone_size: -
v_call: TRBV7-9
j_call: TRBJ1-2
d_call: TRBD1

cdr3_nt: TGTGCCAGCAGTTACTCATGTAGGGACAGGGTCAAGAATGAGCAGTTCTTC
cdr3_aa: CASSYSCRDRVKNEQFF
clone_size: once
v_call: TRBV6-7
j_call: TRBJ2-1
d_call: TRBD1

cdr3_nt: TGTGCCAGCAGTTCACGGGCGGCAGGGTCCTACGAGCAGTACTTC
cdr3_aa: CASSSRAAGSYEQYF
clone_size: -
v_call: TRBV6-6
j_call: TRBJ2-7
d_call: -

cdr3_nt: TGTGCCAGCAGCAGACCGGGACAGGGGGCGATGCATGAGCAGTTCTTC
cdr3_aa: CASSRPGQGAMHEQFF
clone_size: -
v_call: TRBV7-2
j_call: TRBJ2-1
d_call: TRBD1

cdr3_nt: TGTGCCAGTACCGTGGGACTAGCTTACACCGGGGAGCTGTTTTTT
cdr3_aa: CASTVGLAYTGELFF
clone_size: -
v_call: TRBV19
j_call: TRBJ2-2
d_call: TRBD2

cdr3_nt: TGTGCCAGCAGTGACAGCCTCTCCTATGGCTACACCTTC
cdr3_aa: CASSDSLSYGYTF
clone_size: -
v_call: TRBV6-2/TRBV6-3
j_call: TRBJ1-2
d_call: -

cdr3_nt: TGCGCCAGCAGCTTGGCCGGAGACAGGGTCTATTCACCCCTCCACTTT
cdr3_aa: CASSLAGDRVYSPLHF
clone_size: few
v_call: TRBV5-1
j_call: TRBJ1-6
d_call: TRBD1

cdr3_nt: TGTGCCAGCAGCTTAGATCCTTTAGCGGGGTACAACGAGCAGTACTTC
cdr3_aa: CASSLDPLAGYNEQYF
clone_size: -
v_call: TRBV11-2
j_call: TRBJ2-7
d_call: TRBD2

cdr3_nt: TGTGCCAGTAGTATGGGACACCTCGGCAACTATGGCTACACCTTC
cdr3_aa: CASSMGHLGNYGYTF
clone_size: -
v_call: TRBV19
j_call: TRBJ1-2
d_call: -

cdr3_nt: TGTGCCAGCAGGGAGGGCCAGTTTGAAGCTTTCTTT
cdr3_aa: CASREGQFEAFF
clone_size: few
v_call: TRBV6-5
j_call: TRBJ1-1
d_call: -

cdr3_nt: TGTGCCAGCAGTCCGCAGCCCCAGGGGGCGAACTATGGCTACACCTTC
cdr3_aa: CASSPQPQGANYGYTF
clone_size: -
v_call: TRBV7-9
j_call: TRBJ1-2
d_call: TRBD1

cdr3_nt: TGCAGCGTTGTAACAGGGGGCCGGAACTATGGCTACACCTTC
cdr3_aa: CSVVTGGRNYGYTF
clone_size: -
v_call: TRBV29-1
j_call: TRBJ1-2
d_call: TRBD1

cdr3_nt: TGTGCCAGCAGCAACTACAGGGGGGACCTTGATACGCAGTATTTT
cdr3_aa: CASSNYRGDLDTQYF
clone_size: -
v_call: TRBV5-5
j_call: TRBJ2-3
d_call: TRBD1

cdr3_nt: TGTGCCACCAGCAGAGATCCCCTCACAGCAAAAGAGACCCAGTACTTC
cdr3_aa: CATSRDPLTAKETQYF
clone_size: -
v_call: TRBV15
j_call: TRBJ2-5
d_call: -

cdr3_nt: TGTGCCAGCTCACCCATAGGACAGGGTCAACAAAACACCATATATTTT
cdr3_aa: CASSPIGQGQQNTIYF
clone_size: -
v_call: TRBV18
j_call: TRBJ1-3
d_call: TRBD1

cdr3_nt: TGTGCCAGCAGCTATAGTAAGTCTGAGCAGTTCTTC
cdr3_aa: CASSYSKSEQFF
clone_size: -
v_call: TRBV7-3
j_call: TRBJ2-1
d_call: -